The entry that follows covers one TCR beta chain sequence. The data stem from a study of blood T cell repertoires in COVID-19. This CDR3 has 13 residues. Trimming shortened V by 4 bases and J by 6 bases, and 12 bases separated the two germline ends. The germline CDR1 and CDR2 sequences are KGHSY and FQNENV. The repertoire was sequenced with immunoSEQ multiplex PCR; TCRdb's copy has only in-frame clones and lacks some. The table has approximately 450,000 clones, 70% to 90% seen once; the top ten hold over 1.5%. Sequenced input: PBMCs or T cells enriched from blood (not recorded which). This receptor was taken from a woman aged 18-29 years with acute COVID-19. V usage is TRBV16 and J usage is TRBJ1-1; perhaps TRBD1 as D (5 bases). Written as DNA, the CDR3 is TGTGCCAGCAGCCGCCGGGGGGGAGCTGAAGCTTTCTTT. Amino acid sequence: CASSRRGGAEAFF.